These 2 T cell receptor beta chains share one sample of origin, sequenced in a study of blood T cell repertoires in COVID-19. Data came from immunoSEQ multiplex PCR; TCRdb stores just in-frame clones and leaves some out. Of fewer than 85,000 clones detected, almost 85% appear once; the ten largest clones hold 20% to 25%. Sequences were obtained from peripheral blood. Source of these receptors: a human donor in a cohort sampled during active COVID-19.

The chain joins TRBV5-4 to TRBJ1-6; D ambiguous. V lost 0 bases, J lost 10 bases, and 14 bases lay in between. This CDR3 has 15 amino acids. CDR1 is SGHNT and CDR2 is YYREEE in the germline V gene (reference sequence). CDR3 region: CASSLASGRTSPLHF. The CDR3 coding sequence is TGTGCCAGCAGCTTGGCCTCGGGGAGGACCTCACCCCTCCACTTT.

The CDR3 DNA follows: TGTGCCAGCTCCAGGGAATATAATTCACCCCTCCACTTT. Its protein product is CASSREYNSPLHF. The chain employs TRBV28 and TRBJ1-6; possibly TRBD1 for D (5 bases). The length of the CDR3 is 13 residues. V was clipped by 8 bases and J by 4 bases, with 9 bases between them. Germline assignment: CDR1 MDHEN and CDR2 SYDVKM. The entire variable domain, with the rest obtained from reference TRBV28 and TRBJ1-6, is as follows: DVKVTQSSRYLVKRTGEKVFLECVQDMDHENMFWYRQDPGLGLRLIYFSYDVKMKEKGDIPEGYSVSREKKERFSLILESASTNQTSMYLCASSREYNSPLHFGNGTRLTVT.